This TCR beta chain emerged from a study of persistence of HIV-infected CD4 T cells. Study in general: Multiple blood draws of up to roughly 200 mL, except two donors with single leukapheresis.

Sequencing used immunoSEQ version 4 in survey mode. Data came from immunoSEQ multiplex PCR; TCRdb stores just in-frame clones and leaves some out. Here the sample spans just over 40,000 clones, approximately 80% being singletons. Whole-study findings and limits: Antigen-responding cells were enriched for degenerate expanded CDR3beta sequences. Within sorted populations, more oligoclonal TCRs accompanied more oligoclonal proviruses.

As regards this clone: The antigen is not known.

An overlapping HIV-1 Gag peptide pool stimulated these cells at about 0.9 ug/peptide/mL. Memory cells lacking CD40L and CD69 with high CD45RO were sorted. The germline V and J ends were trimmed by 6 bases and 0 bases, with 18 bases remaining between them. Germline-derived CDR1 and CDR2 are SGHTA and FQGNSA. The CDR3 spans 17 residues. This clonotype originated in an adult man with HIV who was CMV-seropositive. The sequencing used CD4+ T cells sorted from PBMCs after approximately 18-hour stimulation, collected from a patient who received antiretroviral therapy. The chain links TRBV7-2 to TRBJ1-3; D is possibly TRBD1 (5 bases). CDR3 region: CASSRQGWSRSGNTIYF. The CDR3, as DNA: TGTGCCAGCAGTCGGCAGGGTTGGTCCCGCTCTGGAAACACCATATATTTT.